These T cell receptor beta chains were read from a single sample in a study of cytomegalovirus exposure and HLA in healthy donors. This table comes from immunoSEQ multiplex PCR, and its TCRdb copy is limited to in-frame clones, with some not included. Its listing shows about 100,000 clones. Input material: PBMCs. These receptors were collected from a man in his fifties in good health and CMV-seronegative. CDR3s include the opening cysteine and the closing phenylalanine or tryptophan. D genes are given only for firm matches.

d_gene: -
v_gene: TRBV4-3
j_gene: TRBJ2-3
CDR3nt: TGCGCCAGCAGCCAGGCGGGGTTCACGGATACGCAGTATTTT
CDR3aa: CASSQAGFTDTQYF

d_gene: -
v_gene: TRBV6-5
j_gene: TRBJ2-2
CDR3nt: TGTGCCAGCAGTTACCGGGCCGCACGGGACGGGGAGCTGTTTTTT
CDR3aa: CASSYRAARDGELFF

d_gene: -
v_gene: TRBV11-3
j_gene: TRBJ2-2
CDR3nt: TGTGCCAGCAGCTGGATGGGAGTGGGGTTCGCCGGGGAGCTGTTTTTT
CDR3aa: CASSWMGVGFAGELFF

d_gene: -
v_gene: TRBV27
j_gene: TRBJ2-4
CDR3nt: TGTGCCAGCAGCGCGGGAGCCAAAAACATTCAGTACTTC
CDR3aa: CASSAGAKNIQYF

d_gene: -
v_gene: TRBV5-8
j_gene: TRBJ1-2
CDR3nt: TGTGCCAGCAGCGATGAGGGGCTCGGGGACTGGTATGGCTACACCTTC
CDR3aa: CASSDEGLGDWYGYTF

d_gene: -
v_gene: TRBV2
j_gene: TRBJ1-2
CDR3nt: TGTGCCAGCAGTGGATTCGGTGCGGATGGCTACACCTTC
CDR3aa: CASSGFGADGYTF

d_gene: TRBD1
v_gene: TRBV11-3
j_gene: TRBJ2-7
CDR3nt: TGTGCCAGCAGCATTACAGGGGTCGCCGAGCAGTACTTC
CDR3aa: CASSITGVAEQYF

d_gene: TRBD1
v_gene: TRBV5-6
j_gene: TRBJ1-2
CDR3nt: TGTGCCAGCAGCCAACGGACAGGGGCCCAGTGGAGGGCTCCCACCTTC
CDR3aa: CASSQRTGAQWRAPTF

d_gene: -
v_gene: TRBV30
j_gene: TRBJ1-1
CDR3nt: TGTGCCTGGAGTCCCCTCGGACCGCGGGACACTGAAGCTTTCTTT
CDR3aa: CAWSPLGPRDTEAFF

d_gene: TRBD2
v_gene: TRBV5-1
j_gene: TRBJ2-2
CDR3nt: TGCGCCAGCAGTCCGACGAGCGGGGCGAAAACCGGGGAGCTGTTTTTT
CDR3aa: CASSPTSGAKTGELFF

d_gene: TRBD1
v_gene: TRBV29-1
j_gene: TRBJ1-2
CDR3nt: TGCAGCGCCGCCGGGACAGGGGCTCCTAACTATGGCTACACCTTC
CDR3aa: CSAAGTGAPNYGYTF

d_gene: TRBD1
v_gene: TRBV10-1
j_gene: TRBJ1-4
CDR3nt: TGCGCCAGCAGTGAGTCCCAGGGGGTCGAAAAACTGTTTTTT
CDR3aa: CASSESQGVEKLFF

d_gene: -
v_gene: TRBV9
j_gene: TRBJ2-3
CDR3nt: TGTGCCAGCAGCGCCGTGACAACTAGCACAGATACGCAGTATTTT
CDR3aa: CASSAVTTSTDTQYF

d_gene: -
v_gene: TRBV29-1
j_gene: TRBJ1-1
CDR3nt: TGCAGCGTTGCGGGACAACTGAACACTGAAGCTTTCTTT
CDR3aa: CSVAGQLNTEAFF

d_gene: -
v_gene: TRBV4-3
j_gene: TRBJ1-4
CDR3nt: TGCGCCAGCAGCCAAGCGGCCGCGGGTAATGAAAAACTGTTTTTT
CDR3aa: CASSQAAAGNEKLFF

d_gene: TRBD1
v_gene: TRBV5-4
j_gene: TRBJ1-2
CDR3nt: TGTGCCAGCAGCTTGCCGGACAGGGATTTTCCTGGCTACACCTTC
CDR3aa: CASSLPDRDFPGYTF

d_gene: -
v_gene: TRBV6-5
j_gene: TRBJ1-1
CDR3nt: TGTGCCAGCAGTGACTTGCTCGCAGGCTACACTGAAGCTTTCTTT
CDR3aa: CASSDLLAGYTEAFF

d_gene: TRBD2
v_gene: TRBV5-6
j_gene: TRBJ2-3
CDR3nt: TGTGCCAGCAGCTCCACCCGGGGGGACTACACAGATACGCAGTATTTT
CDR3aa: CASSSTRGDYTDTQYF

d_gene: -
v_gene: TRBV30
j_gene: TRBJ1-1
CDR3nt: TGTGCCTGGAGTGTAAGCCCCCAAGGGGCCACTGAAGCTTTCTTT
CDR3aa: CAWSVSPQGATEAFF

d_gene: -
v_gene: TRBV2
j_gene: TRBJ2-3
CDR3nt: TGTGCCAGCAGAAGGACATCTCAGCAAAACACAGATACGCAGTATTTT
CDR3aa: CASRRTSQQNTDTQYF

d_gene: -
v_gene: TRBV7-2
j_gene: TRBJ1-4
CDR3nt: TGTGCCAGCAACGACAGGAGTAATGAAAAACTGTTTTTT
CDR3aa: CASNDRSNEKLFF

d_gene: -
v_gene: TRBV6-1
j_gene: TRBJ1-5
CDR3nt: TGTGCCAGCAGTCAGGGGACTAGCAATCAGCCCCAGCATTTT
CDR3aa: CASSQGTSNQPQHF

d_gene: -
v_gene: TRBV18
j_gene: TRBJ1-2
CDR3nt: TGTGCCAGCTCATTCACCCCAGGGGACGCGAGCTATGGCTACACCTTC
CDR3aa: CASSFTPGDASYGYTF

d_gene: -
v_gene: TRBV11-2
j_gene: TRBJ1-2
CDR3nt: TGTGCCAGCAGCTTAGAAACAGGATCCTATGGCTACACCTTC
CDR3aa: CASSLETGSYGYTF

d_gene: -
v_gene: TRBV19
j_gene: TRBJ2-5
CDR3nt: TGTGCCAGTAGTACGGTTGCGAGGAAAGGAGAGACCCAGTACTTC
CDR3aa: CASSTVARKGETQYF

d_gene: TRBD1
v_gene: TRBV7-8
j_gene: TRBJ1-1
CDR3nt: TGTGCCAGCAGCCCCCTGACAGGGAGCACTGAAGCTTTCTTT
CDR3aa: CASSPLTGSTEAFF

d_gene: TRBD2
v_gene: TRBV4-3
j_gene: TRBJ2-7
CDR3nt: TGCGCCAGCAGCCAAGTAAGGTCAAGCGGGGAGACCTACGAGCAGTACTTC
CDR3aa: CASSQVRSSGETYEQYF

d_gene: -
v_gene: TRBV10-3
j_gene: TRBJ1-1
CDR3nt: TGTGCCACCTCCAGGGAGAACACTGAAGCTTTCTTT
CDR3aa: CATSRENTEAFF

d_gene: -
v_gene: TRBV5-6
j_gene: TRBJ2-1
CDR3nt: TGTGCCAGCAGCCCCCCTAGCCCGCGGTACAATGAGCAGTTCTTC
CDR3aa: CASSPPSPRYNEQFF

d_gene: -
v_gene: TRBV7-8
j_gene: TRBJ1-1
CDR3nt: TGTGCCAGCAGCGGAGGCAGGTTAAGCTTCTTT
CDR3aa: CASSGGRLSFF

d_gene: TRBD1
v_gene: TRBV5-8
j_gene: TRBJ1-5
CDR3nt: TGTGCCAGCAGCCCTGGGACAGGTTCTGGGCCCCAGCATTTT
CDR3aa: CASSPGTGSGPQHF

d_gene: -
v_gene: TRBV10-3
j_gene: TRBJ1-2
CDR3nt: TGTGCCACCTATCGTGCAGGGGACTATGGCTACACCTTC
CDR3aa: CATYRAGDYGYTF

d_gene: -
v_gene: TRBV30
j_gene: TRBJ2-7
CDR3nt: TGTGCCTGGAGTGTTACTGACAGTCCCTACGAGCAGTACTTC
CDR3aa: CAWSVTDSPYEQYF

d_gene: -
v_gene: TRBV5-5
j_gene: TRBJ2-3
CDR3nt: TGTGCCAGCAGCCCACACACAGATACGCAGTATTTT
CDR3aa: CASSPHTDTQYF

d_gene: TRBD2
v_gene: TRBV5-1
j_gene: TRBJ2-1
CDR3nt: TGCGCCAGCAGCCAAGGACTAGCGGGTTACAATGAGCAGTTCTTC
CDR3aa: CASSQGLAGYNEQFF

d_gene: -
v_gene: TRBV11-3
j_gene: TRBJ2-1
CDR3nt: TGTGCCAGCAGCTTGGGCAGGGTCTCCTACAATGAGCAGTTCTTC
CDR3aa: CASSLGRVSYNEQFF

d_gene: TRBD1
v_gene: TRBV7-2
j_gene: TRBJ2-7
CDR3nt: TGTGCCAGCAGCTCGGACAGGGGATCCTACGAGCAGTACTTC
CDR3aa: CASSSDRGSYEQYF

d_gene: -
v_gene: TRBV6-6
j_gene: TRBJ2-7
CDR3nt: TGTGCCAGCAGTTACCGTTCAGGGACCTACGAGCAGTACTTC
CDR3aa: CASSYRSGTYEQYF

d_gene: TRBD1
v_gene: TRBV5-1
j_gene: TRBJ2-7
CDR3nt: TGCGCCAGCAGTGATAAGGGGGCCCTGATCTACGAGCAGTACTTC
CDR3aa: CASSDKGALIYEQYF

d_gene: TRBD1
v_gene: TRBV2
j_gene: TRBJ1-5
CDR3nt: TGTGCCAGCAGTTCGTCAGGGGGCGGTCAGCCCCAGCATTTT
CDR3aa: CASSSSGGGQPQHF

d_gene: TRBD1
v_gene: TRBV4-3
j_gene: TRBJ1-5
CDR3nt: TGCGCCAGCAGTCCGACAGGGGGGTATCAGCCCCAGCATTTT
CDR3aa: CASSPTGGYQPQHF

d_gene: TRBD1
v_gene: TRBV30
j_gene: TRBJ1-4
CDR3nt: TGTGCCTGGAGTGTACAGACAGGGGAGAATGAAAAACTGTTTTTT
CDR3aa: CAWSVQTGENEKLFF

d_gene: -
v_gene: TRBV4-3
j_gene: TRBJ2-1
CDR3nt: TGCGCCAGCAGCCAAATTCGTGGGACAGGGTCTAGCGGGGGCTACAATGAGCAGTTCTTC
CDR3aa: CASSQIRGTGSSGGYNEQFF

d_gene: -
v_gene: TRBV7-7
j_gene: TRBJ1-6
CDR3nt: TGTGCTAGCAGTCCAGACAGGAATTCACCCCTCCACTTT
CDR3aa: CASSPDRNSPLHF

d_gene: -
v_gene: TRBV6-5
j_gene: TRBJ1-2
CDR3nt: TGTGCCAGCAGGGAGGCGGGGGATTGGTACTATGGCTACACCTTC
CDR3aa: CASREAGDWYYGYTF

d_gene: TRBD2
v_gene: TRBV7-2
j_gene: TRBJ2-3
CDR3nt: TGTGCCAGCAGCTTAGAGGTAGCGGGAGGCTCCCTCGTCACAGATACGCAGTATTTT
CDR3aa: CASSLEVAGGSLVTDTQYF

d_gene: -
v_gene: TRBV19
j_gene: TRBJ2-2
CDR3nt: TGTGCCAGTAGCATCGACAGGACGAACACCGGGGAGCTGTTTTTT
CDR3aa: CASSIDRTNTGELFF

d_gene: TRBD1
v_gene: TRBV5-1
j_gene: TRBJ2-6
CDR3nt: TGCGCCAGTCAGGGACAGCTGACCTCTGGGGCCAACGTCCTGACTTTC
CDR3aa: CASQGQLTSGANVLTF